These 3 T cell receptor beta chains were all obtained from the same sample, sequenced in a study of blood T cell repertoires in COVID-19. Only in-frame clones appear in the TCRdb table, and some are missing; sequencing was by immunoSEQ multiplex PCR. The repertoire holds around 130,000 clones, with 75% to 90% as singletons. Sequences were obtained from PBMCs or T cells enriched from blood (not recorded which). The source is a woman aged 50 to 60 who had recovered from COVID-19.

CDR3 sequence reads: CASRGTGDGGYTF. The CDR3 nucleotides are TGTGCCAGCAGGGGGACAGGGGATGGTGGCTACACCTTC. The rearrangement links TRBV2 to TRBJ1-2, with TRBD1 matching over 10 bases. Germline V gene lookup returns CDR1 SNHLY and CDR2 FYNNEI. The CDR3 contains 13 residues. Trimming took 6 bases from V and 7 from J; bases not matched to a gene: 5. Full variable domain (missing parts from reference TRBV2 and TRBJ1-2): EPEVTQTPSHQVTQMGQEVILRCVPISNHLYFYWYRQILGQKVEFLVSFYNNEISEKSEIFDDQFSVERPDGSNFTLKIRSTKLEDSAMYFCASRGTGDGGYTFGSGTRLTVV.

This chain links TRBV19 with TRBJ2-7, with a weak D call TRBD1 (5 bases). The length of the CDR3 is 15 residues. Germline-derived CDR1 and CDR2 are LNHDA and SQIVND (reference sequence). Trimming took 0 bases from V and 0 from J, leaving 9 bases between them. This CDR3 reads CASSIDRQTSYEQYF. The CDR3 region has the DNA TGTGCCAGTAGTATAGATCGACAGACCTCCTACGAGCAGTACTTC.

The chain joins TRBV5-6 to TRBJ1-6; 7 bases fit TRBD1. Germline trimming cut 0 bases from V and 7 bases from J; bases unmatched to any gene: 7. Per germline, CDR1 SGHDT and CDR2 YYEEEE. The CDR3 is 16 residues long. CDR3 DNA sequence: TGTGCCAGCAGCTTGGATGAGACAGGGAGGAATTCACCCCTCCACTTT. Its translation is CASSLDETGRNSPLHF.